Listed below are T cell receptor beta chains from one sample, sequenced in a study of radiation and T cells in renal cell carcinoma. TCRdb keeps only in-frame clones here, not all; method: immunoSEQ multiplex PCR. The sample contains tens of thousands of clones, 80% of which appear only once. Sequenced material: blood, taken from a patient whose treatment included radiotherapy and nephrectomy. These receptors all come from a woman aged 70 to 79 with renal cell carcinoma. The CDR3 runs from the conserved cysteine through the conserved F or W. The order of the fields is J gene, V gene, clone size, D gene, CDR3 protein, CDR3 DNA. A D gene is named only where the DNA matches it firmly. Expanded clones are given a class, and other clones once, few, many or no size at all.

>TRBJ1-2|TRBV10-3|NA|NA
CAITGSNSYGYTF
TGTGCCATCACTGGCAGTAACTCCTATGGCTACACCTTC
>TRBJ1-2|TRBV2|NA|NA
CASSETSWVVTGYTF
TGTGCCAGCAGTGAAACTTCATGGGTGGTGACAGGCTACACCTTC
>TRBJ2-7|TRBV25-1|NA|TRBD2
CASSESSGSSYEQYF
TGTGCCAGCAGTGAATCCAGCGGGAGCTCCTACGAGCAGTACTTC
>TRBJ1-2|TRBV6-4|NA|TRBD1
CASSEGTGLNYGYTF
TGTGCCAGCAGTGAGGGGACAGGGCTTAACTATGGCTACACCTTC
>TRBJ2-7|TRBV19|once|NA
CASSIGARPNYEQYF
TGTGCCAGTAGTATAGGGGCTCGGCCGAACTACGAGCAGTACTTC
>TRBJ1-4|TRBV27|NA|NA
CASSLMRYEKLFF
TGTGCCAGCAGCCTCATGCGGTACGAAAAACTGTTTTTT
>TRBJ2-1|TRBV7-6|NA|NA
CASSLVDYNEQFF
TGTGCCAGCAGCTTAGTGGACTACAATGAGCAGTTCTTC
>TRBJ1-5|TRBV10-1|NA|NA
CASSPSGQPQHF
TGCGCCAGCAGCCCCTCTGGTCAGCCCCAGCATTTT
>TRBJ1-2|TRBV11-2|NA|NA
CASSPEPNYGYTF
TGTGCCAGCAGCCCGGAGCCTAACTATGGCTACACCTTC
>TRBJ1-2|TRBV27|NA|NA
CASSFVPLGYGYTF
TGTGCCAGCAGTTTTGTACCTTTGGGCTATGGCTACACCTTC
>TRBJ2-3|TRBV5-1|NA|TRBD1
CASSSGTGRTDTQYF
TGCGCCAGCAGCTCCGGGACAGGTCGCACAGATACGCAGTATTTT
>TRBJ2-6|TRBV19|NA|NA
CASTRKSGANVLTF
TGTGCCAGTACCAGGAAGTCTGGGGCCAACGTCCTGACTTTC
>TRBJ2-3|TRBV5-6|NA|TRBD1
CASSRRTGGLNTQYF
TGTGCCAGCAGCAGGCGGACAGGGGGCCTAAATACGCAGTATTTT
>TRBJ2-2|TRBV7-3|NA|NA
CASSLNPGQNTGELFF
TGTGCCAGCAGCTTAAATCCCGGACAGAACACCGGGGAGCTGTTTTTT
>TRBJ2-1|TRBV5-1|NA|NA
CASSWEVDNEQFF
TGCGCCAGCAGCTGGGAGGTCGACAATGAGCAGTTCTTC
>TRBJ2-1|TRBV7-2|NA|NA
CASSLASRGRALRNEQFF
TGTGCCAGCAGCTTAGCCTCCAGGGGGAGGGCCCTTCGCAATGAGCAGTTCTTC
>TRBJ2-1|TRBV7-8|NA|TRBD1
CASFRDRVNEQFF
TGTGCCAGCTTCCGGGACAGGGTCAATGAGCAGTTCTTC
>TRBJ2-7|TRBV19|NA|TRBD2
CASIVRTSEYEQYF
TGTGCCAGTATAGTCAGGACTAGCGAATACGAGCAGTACTTC
>TRBJ2-7|TRBV10-3|NA|NA
CAISENVRVLNEQYF
TGTGCCATCAGTGAGAACGTCAGGGTTCTCAACGAGCAGTACTTC
>TRBJ1-6|TRBV6-1|NA|NA
CASSEFVEGGSPLHF
TGTGCCAGCAGTGAATTCGTCGAAGGGGGTTCACCCCTCCACTTT
>TRBJ2-1|TRBV2|NA|TRBD1
CASSEGGIIQGNEQFF
TGTGCCAGCAGTGAAGGTGGGATCATACAGGGGAATGAGCAGTTCTTC
>TRBJ1-3|TRBV7-2|few|NA
CASSLPGISGNTIYF
TGTGCCAGCAGCTTACCTGGGATCTCTGGAAACACCATATATTTT
>TRBJ2-1|TRBV4-3|once|TRBD2
CASSQAHASGQNEQFF
TGCGCCAGCAGCCAAGCCCACGCTAGCGGCCAGAATGAGCAGTTCTTC
>TRBJ1-6|TRBV27|NA|NA
CASSPRESSYNSPLHF
TGTGCCAGCAGCCCCCGGGAGAGCTCCTATAATTCACCCCTCCACTTT